The 27 T cell receptor beta chains given below trace back to one sample, sequenced in a study of blood T cells in healthy people across ages. Through a sample-barcoded 5' primer and a J-beta primer mix, a second PCR was run for roughly 6 to 12 cycles. TCRdb processed the 5' RACE reads anew with MiXCR; each CDR3 protein has one entry. The table shows about 800,000 distinct CDR3 sequences, with approximately 25% occurring only once. A further study also used this sample, focusing on T cells of mothers and their children.

Sequencing was done on a sample of blood. These receptors all come from a boy between 10 and 17 years old in good health.

The genes are TRBV7-2 and TRBJ1-2; D not resolved. The germline gives CDR1 SGHTA, CDR2 FQGNSA. V gave up 5 bases and J gave up 4 bases, with 26 bases separating them. The CDR3 is 18 amino acids. The CDR3 sequence is CASSKRGRSDNFLYGYTF. CDR3 sequence (DNA): TGTGCCAGCAGCAAACGAGGCAGGTCAGACAATTTCCTCTATGGCTACACCTTC.

The chain recombines TRBV7-8 with TRBJ2-2, with TRBD2 matching 9 bases. With V trimmed by 5 bases and J by 2 bases, 12 bases remained unmatched. CDR1 is SGHVS, CDR2 FQNEAQ, per germline. CDR3 size: 18 residues. The CDR3 region is CASSLRERGVENTGELFF. As DNA, the CDR3 is TGTGCCAGCAGCCTCCGCGAGCGGGGGGTAGAAAACACCGGGGAGCTGTTTTTT.

The rearrangement joins TRBV29-1 to TRBJ2-1; maybe TRBD2 (6 bases). V was pared by 7 bases and J by 3 bases, with 10 bases between. This CDR3 spans 12 amino acids. Germline assignment: CDR1 SQVTM and CDR2 ANQGSEA. The CDR3 sequence is CSGRANYNEQFF. In nucleotides, the CDR3 is TGCAGCGGGAGGGCCAACTACAATGAGCAGTTCTTC.

The rearrangement links TRBV6-2 or TRBV6-3 to TRBJ2-5, with D uncertain. V shed 2 bases and J shed 5 bases, with 9 bases lying between them. The CDR3 extends over 13 amino acids. The germline CDR1 and CDR2 sequences are MNHEY and SVGEGT. CDR3 nucleotide sequence: TGTGCCAGCAGTTACGCGACCAAGGAGACCCAGTACTTC. It is translated as CASSYATKETQYF.

This clonotype turned up a few times. V is TRBV7-2 and J is TRBJ1-5; 9 bases agree with TRBD1. CDR3 length: 15 amino acids. Germline V CDR1 and CDR2: SGHTA, FQGNSA. V lost 6 bases, J lost 7 bases, and 10 bases stayed unmatched. In DNA, the CDR3 is TGTGCCAGCAGACCTACAGGGGGCGCAGGGCAGCCCCAGCATTTT. It translates to CASRPTGGAGQPQHF. The full variable domain, rest sourced from reference TRBV7-2 and TRBJ1-5, is GAGVSQSPSNKVTEKGKDVELRCDPISGHTALYWYRQSLGQGLEFLIYFQGNSAPDKSGLPSDRFSAERTGGSVSTLTIQRTQQEDSAVYLCASRPTGGAGQPQHFGDGTRLSIL.

In its sample, this clonotype was seen a few times. This sequence joins TRBV6-2 or TRBV6-3 and TRBJ2-5, with D tentatively TRBD1 (6 bases). Germline V gives CDR1 MNHEY, CDR2 SVGEGT. Trimming took off 6 bases at V and 3 bases at J, with 8 bases between the two ends. The CDR3 runs to 12 residues. The CDR3 DNA reads as TGTGCCAGCAGAAGGACAGAAGAGACCCAGTACTTC. It is translated as CASRRTEETQYF.

J is TRBJ2-5 and V is TRBV27; TRBD2 agrees at 8 bases. The end of the DNA aligns better with TRBJ2-7, so the J call may be wrong. The germline V gene has CDR1 MNHEY and CDR2 SMNVEV (reference sequence). The CDR3 totals 15 residues. The CDR3 sequence: CASSHQTGGANEQYF. For the CDR3, the DNA is TGTGCCAGCAGCCACCAAACGGGAGGGGCCAACGAGCAGTACTTC.

Concerning this clonotype itself: Mismatch with germline at one junction end may stem from a read error. The chain joins TRBV9 to TRBJ2-6; D is unresolved. The germline V gene has CDR1 SGDLS and CDR2 YYNGEE. The CDR3 spans 15 residues. The CDR3: CASNVWWNGANVLTF. The CDR3 DNA reads as TGTGCCAGCAACGTATGGTGGAATGGGGCCAACGTCCTGACTTTC.

This clonotype occurred a few times. The chain links TRBV4-1 to TRBJ2-1; D gene ambiguous. V was cut by 1 base and J by 7 bases, with 11 bases left in between. The CDR3 runs 14 residues. Germline CDR1 reads MGHRA; CDR2 reads YSYEKL. For the CDR3, the DNA is TGCGCCAGCAGCCAAGGGTTAGGGTTGAATGAGCAGTTCTTC. It encodes CASSQGLGLNEQFF.

This clonotype was observed a handful of times. This rearrangement joins TRBV20-1 to TRBJ2-7; 7 bases fit TRBD2. Looked up from germline, CDR1 is DFQATT and CDR2 is SNEGSKA (reference sequence). The CDR3 extends over 13 amino acids. V lost 8 bases, J lost 2 bases, and 9 bases stayed unmatched. This CDR3 reads CSRTTGGPYEQYF. The CDR3 DNA reads as TGCAGTCGCACCACGGGGGGTCCCTACGAGCAGTACTTC.

Notes on this clonotype: A junction end diverges from the germline sequence, so it may reflect a read error. CDR3 DNA sequence: TGTGCCAGCAGCGAGGGGGCAGCTAATGAAAAAGTGTTTTTT. Translation: CASSEGAANEKVFF. J is TRBJ1-4 and V is TRBV7-9, with 7 positions matching TRBD1. The CDR3 totals 14 residues. Germline V gene sequence: CDR1 SEHNR, CDR2 FQNEAQ (reference sequence).

The rearrangement joins TRBV7-2 to TRBJ2-7, with a weak D call TRBD1 (5 bases). The germline V gene encodes CDR1 SGHTA and CDR2 FQGNSA. The germline V and J ends were trimmed by 5 bases and 4 bases, with 12 bases remaining between them. This CDR3 is 13 amino acids long. The CDR3 sequence is CASSPRVWYEQYF. The CDR3 bases are TGTGCCAGCAGCCCCAGGGTCTGGTACGAGCAGTACTTC.

Remarks on this clonotype: An end of the junction does not agree with germline; a read error may underlie this. The chain carries TRBV29-1 and TRBJ1-2; 7 bases line up with TRBD1. The CDR3 is made up of 12 amino acids. Looked up from germline, CDR1 is SQVTM and CDR2 is ANQGSEA. The CDR3 coding sequence is TGCAGCGTTGAGGGGACAGAAACTGGCCACACCTTC. Its translation is CSVEGTETGHTF.

On this clonotype: Relative to the germline gene, one junction end is altered; a read error may explain this. V gene TRBV12-3 or TRBV12-4 combines with J gene TRBJ2-3; 8 bases map to TRBD2. This CDR3 is 14 amino acids long. As DNA, the CDR3 is TGTGTCAGCGGCTTCGGGGGGGCCACAGATACGCAGTATTTT. It codes for CVSGFGGATDTQYF.

The chain employs TRBV27 and TRBJ2-7; 9 bases line up with TRBD1. Germline CDR1 MNHEY, CDR2 SMNVEV (reference sequence). With V trimmed by 7 bases and J by 4 bases, 8 bases remained unmatched. This CDR3 is 14 amino acids long. The CDR3 coding sequence is TGTGCCAGCATCACGGACAGGGGCCTTTACGAGCAGTACTTC. Amino acid sequence: CASITDRGLYEQYF.

This clonotype was seen a handful of times. This chain links TRBV4-3 with TRBJ2-7; 9 bases map to TRBD1. Germline CDR1 is LGHNA and CDR2 is YSLEER. V trimming: 4 bases; J trimming: 9 bases; junction bases outside the gene matches: 10. The CDR3 has 14 residues. The CDR3 bases are TGCGCCAGCAGCCGGGCCGGGACAGGGTCAGTGCAGTACTTC. Its translation is CASSRAGTGSVQYF.

The chain joins TRBV12-3 or TRBV12-4 to TRBJ1-4; TRBD1 might be the D (5 bases). Trimming pared 2 bases from V and 6 bases from J, leaving 10 bases between. The CDR3 is 14 amino acids. CDR3 loop: CASSLRGADEKLFF. CDR3 nucleotide sequence: TGTGCCAGCAGTTTACGCGGGGCGGATGAAAAACTGTTTTTT.

The chain couples TRBV27 to TRBJ2-7; 7 nucleotides match TRBD2. The CDR3 has 14 amino acids. CDR1 and CDR2 (germline): MNHEY, SMNVEV (reference sequence). Germline trimming cut 7 bases from V and 1 base from J; bases unmatched to any gene: 7. The CDR3 DNA is TGTGCCAGCAAATGGGGCGGGGGTTCCTACGAGCAGTACTTC. It codes for CASKWGGGSYEQYF.

This clonotype was observed a few times. This sequence joins TRBV7-9 and TRBJ2-1; D tentatively reads TRBD1 or TRBD2 (5 bases each). Germline CDR1 is SEHNR and CDR2 is FQNEAQ (reference sequence). The CDR3 length is 14 residues. Trimming shortened V by 5 bases and J by 8 bases, and 16 bases separated the two germline ends. The CDR3 is CASSPWDGEDEQFF. CDR3 in DNA: TGTGCCAGCAGCCCTTGGGACGGTGAGGATGAGCAGTTCTTC.

This clonotype was counted once. The chain joins TRBV2 to TRBJ2-7; no clear D. The CDR3 contains 12 residues. Germline values: CDR1 SNHLY, CDR2 FYNNEI. V lost 0 bases and J 9 bases, leaving 9 bases between the germline ends. The CDR3 spells CASSEALLRQYF. DNA for the CDR3: TGTGCCAGCAGTGAAGCGCTTCTCCGGCAGTACTTC.

With respect to this clonotype: The junction does not match germline at one end; this may be a read error. The chain uses TRBV3-1 and TRBJ1-4; D call uncertain. Germline-derived CDR1 and CDR2 are LGHDT and YNNKEL (reference sequence). This CDR3 is 16 amino acids long. The CDR3 sequence is CAGSQDSADPNEKLLF. The CDR3 bases are TGTGCCGGCAGCCAAGATTCGGCGGACCCTAATGAAAAACTGCTTTTT.

J is TRBJ2-1 and V is TRBV29-1; TRBD1 agrees at 11 bases. After removal of 4 bases from V and 5 bases from J, the junction contained 7 bases not matched to a gene. Germline CDR1 and CDR2: SQVTM and ANQGSEA. This CDR3 contains 15 residues. In DNA form, the CDR3 reads TGCAGCGTTGCGAAAGGGACAGGGGGTAACAATGAGCAGTTCTTC. Amino acid sequence: CSVAKGTGGNNEQFF.

This clonotype was recorded a few times. This chain links TRBV7-6 with TRBJ2-7; TRBD1 aligns across 8 bases. V was pared by 4 bases and J by 5 bases, with 13 bases of the junction left unmatched. In germline, CDR1 is SGHVS, CDR2 FNYEAQ. This CDR3 has 16 residues. The CDR3 is CASSSGQGAVGDEQYF. The CDR3 DNA is TGTGCCAGCAGCTCTGGACAGGGCGCCGTAGGGGACGAGCAGTACTTC.

This chain links TRBV29-1 with TRBJ2-2, with D possibly being TRBD1 (5 bases). Germline CDR1 and CDR2: SQVTM and ANQGSEA. The CDR3 runs to 15 residues. V lost 0 bases to trimming and J lost 5 bases, with 13 bases between them. DNA of the CDR3: TGCAGCGTTGAAGATTTAGGGGCCCAAACCGGGGAGCTGTTTTTT. Its translation: CSVEDLGAQTGELFF.

The rearrangement joins TRBV29-1 to TRBJ2-3; 7 nucleotides agree with TRBD2. The CDR3 is 16 amino acids. V shed 0 bases and J 1 base; nucleotides not matched to a gene: 7. Germline lookup yields CDR1 SQVTM and CDR2 ANQGSEA. The CDR3 sequence is CSVEDLEGRGTDTQYF. DNA of the CDR3: TGCAGCGTTGAAGATTTGGAGGGGAGGGGCACAGATACGCAGTATTTT.

The chain is built from TRBV4-3 and TRBJ2-5; D perhaps matches TRBD2 (6 bases). V was cut by 4 bases and J by 2 bases, with 17 bases left in between. CDR3 length: 16 amino acids. Germline V lookup: CDR1 LGHNA, CDR2 YSLEER. CDR3 sequence (DNA): TGCGCCAGCAGCCCCCAAACCTTAGCGGCTCAAGAGACCCAGTACTTC. Translating it yields CASSPQTLAAQETQYF.

The chain uses TRBV28 and TRBJ2-7; the D gene could be TRBD1 or TRBD2 (5 bases each). Trimming stripped 6 bases from V and 6 bases from J, with 15 bases between. Germline lookup yields CDR1 MDHEN and CDR2 SYDVKM. The CDR3 sequence is 13 residues long. The CDR3 reads CASSSGATPEQYF. For the CDR3, the DNA is TGTGCCAGCAGCTCCGGGGCTACGCCCGAGCAGTACTTC.